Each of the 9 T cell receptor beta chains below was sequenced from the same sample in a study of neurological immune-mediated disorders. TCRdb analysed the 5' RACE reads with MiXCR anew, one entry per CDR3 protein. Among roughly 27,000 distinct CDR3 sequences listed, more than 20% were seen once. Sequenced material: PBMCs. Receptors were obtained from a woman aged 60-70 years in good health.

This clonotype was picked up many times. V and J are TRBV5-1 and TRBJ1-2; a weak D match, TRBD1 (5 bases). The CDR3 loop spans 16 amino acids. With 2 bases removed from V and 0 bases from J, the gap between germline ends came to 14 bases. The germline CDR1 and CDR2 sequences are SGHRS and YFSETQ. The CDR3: CASSFNLAGSNYGYTF. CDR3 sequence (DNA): TGCGCCAGCAGCTTTAATTTGGCAGGGTCTAACTATGGCTACACCTTC.

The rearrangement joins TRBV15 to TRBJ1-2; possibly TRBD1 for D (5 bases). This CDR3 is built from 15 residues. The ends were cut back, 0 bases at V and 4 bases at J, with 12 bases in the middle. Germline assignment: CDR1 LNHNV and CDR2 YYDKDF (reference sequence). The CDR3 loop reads CATSRDLGDLYGYTF. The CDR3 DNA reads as TGTGCCACCAGCAGAGATCTAGGGGATCTCTATGGCTACACCTTC.

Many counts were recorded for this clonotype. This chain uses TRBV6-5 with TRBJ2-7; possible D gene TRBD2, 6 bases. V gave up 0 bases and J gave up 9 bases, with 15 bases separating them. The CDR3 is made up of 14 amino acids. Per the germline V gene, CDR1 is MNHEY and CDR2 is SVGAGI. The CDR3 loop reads CASSYSLVAGWQYF. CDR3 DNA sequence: TGTGCCAGCAGTTACTCCCTCGTGGCGGGATGGCAGTACTTC.

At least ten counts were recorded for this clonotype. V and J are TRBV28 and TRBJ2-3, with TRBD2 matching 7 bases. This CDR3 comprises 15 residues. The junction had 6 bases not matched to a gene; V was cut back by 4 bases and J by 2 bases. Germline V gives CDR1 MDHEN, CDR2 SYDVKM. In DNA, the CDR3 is TGTGCCAGCAGTTCGCCCCTAGCGGCCACAGATACGCAGTATTTT. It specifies CASSSPLAATDTQYF.

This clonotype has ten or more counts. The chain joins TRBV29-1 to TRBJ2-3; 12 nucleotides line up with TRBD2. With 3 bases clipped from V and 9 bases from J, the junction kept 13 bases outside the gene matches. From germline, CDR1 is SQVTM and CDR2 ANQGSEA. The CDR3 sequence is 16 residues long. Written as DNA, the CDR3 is TGCAGCGTTGATGGACTAGCGGGGCGGCCCTCGAGGACGCAGTATTTT. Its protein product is CSVDGLAGRPSRTQYF.

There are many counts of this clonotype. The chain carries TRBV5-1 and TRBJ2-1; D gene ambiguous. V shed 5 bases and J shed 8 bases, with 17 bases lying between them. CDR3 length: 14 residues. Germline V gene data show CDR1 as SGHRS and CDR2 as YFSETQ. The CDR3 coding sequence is TGCGCCAGCAGACGAGACTCCTCGGGTCATGAGCAGTTCTTC. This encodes CASRRDSSGHEQFF.

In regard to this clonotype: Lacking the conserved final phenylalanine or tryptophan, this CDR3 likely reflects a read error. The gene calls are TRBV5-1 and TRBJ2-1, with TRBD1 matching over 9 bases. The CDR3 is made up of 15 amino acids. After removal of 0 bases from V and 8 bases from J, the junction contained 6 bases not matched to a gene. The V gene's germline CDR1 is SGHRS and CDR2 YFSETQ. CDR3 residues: CASSLGGQGIYEQFL. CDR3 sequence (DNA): TGCGCCAGCAGCTTGGGGGGACAGGGAATCTATGAGCAGTTCTTA.

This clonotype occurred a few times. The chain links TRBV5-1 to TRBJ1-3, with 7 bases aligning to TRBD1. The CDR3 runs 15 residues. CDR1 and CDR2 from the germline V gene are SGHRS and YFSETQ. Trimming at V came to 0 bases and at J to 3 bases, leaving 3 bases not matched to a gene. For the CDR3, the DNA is TGCGCCAGCAGCTTGGGGACAGGTTTTGGAAACACCATATATTTT. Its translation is CASSLGTGFGNTIYF.

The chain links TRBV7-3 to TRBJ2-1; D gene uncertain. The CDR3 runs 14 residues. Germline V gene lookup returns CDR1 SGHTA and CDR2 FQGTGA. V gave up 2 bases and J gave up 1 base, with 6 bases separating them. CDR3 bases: TGTGCCAGCAGCTTATACGGTTCCTACAATGAGCAGTTCTTC. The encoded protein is CASSLYGSYNEQFF.